The T cell receptor beta chain under discussion was sequenced for a study of blood T cell repertoires in COVID-19. Study background: Whether acute or convalescent, the COVID-19 samples came from the United States, Italy and Spain. The analysed material was cDNA or gDNA that came from T cells, B-cell-depleted T cells, or PBMCs.

Germline loops: CDR1 SNHLY, CDR2 FYNNEI. V shed 5 bases, J shed 6 bases, and the junction held 7 bases outside the gene matches. The CDR3 has 15 amino acids. How the authors handled the data: Amplification with reference gene primers provided the estimates of nucleated cell counts. Some clones are missing from TCRdb's copy, which holds only in-frame ones; the method was immunoSEQ multiplex PCR. V, J and clone size are taken as reported in that table, and D and trimming were inferred from the DNA itself. The sample includes about 37,000 clones, approximately 90% of them seen just once. This clone was picked up one time.

Sequencing was performed on peripheral blood. This TCR was sampled from a man in his 60s with active COVID-19. The V gene is TRBV2, the J gene TRBJ2-3; TRBD2 agrees at 11 bases. The CDR3 coding sequence is TGTGCCAGCAGTCTGCTAGCGGGAGGAGGGGATACGCAGTATTTT. Translating it yields CASSLLAGGGDTQYF.